These 29 T cell receptor beta chains were sequenced from one sample in a study of control samples from healthy donors and cancer patients. Profiled with immunoSEQ multiplex PCR; TCRdb holds only in-frame clones, not every one. This table holds fewer than 70,000 clones, approximately 94% found once. Material: blood. These receptors were obtained from a man aged 25 to 45 in good health.

The V gene is TRBV6-1, the J gene TRBJ1-5; D gene ambiguous. With 2 bases removed from V and 7 bases from J, the gap between germline ends came to 9 bases. Looked up from germline, CDR1 is MNHNS and CDR2 is SASEGT. The CDR3 length is 13 residues. The CDR3 loop reads CASSEYGPQPQHF. Written as DNA, the CDR3 is TGTGCCAGCAGTGAATATGGACCACAGCCCCAGCATTTT.

V usage is TRBV27 and J usage is TRBJ1-6, with unresolved D. The CDR3 spans 18 residues. Germline values: CDR1 MNHEY, CDR2 SMNVEV (reference sequence). Trimming took off 7 bases at V and 0 bases at J, with 19 bases between the two ends. The CDR3 nucleotides are TGTGCCAGCAAAAGGTCCGGAGGGATGAGCTCCTATAATTCACCCCTCCACTTT. This encodes CASKRSGGMSSYNSPLHF.

The chain has TRBV7-6 and TRBJ2-7; possibly TRBD1 or TRBD2 for D (7 bases each). Germline CDR1 is SGHVS and CDR2 is FNYEAQ. Trimming removed 5 bases from V and 6 bases from J, with 20 bases in between. The CDR3 sequence is 15 residues long. The CDR3 here is CASSPGGRGGGEQYF. CDR3 sequence (DNA): TGTGCCAGCAGCCCAGGGGGGCGGGGAGGGGGCGAGCAGTACTTC.

V gene TRBV7-2 combines with J gene TRBJ1-1; D is undetermined. The V end was cut by 3 bases, the J end by 8 bases, with 7 bases between. CDR3 length equals 11 residues. The V gene's germline CDR1 is SGHTA and CDR2 FQGNSA. As DNA, the CDR3 is TGTGCCAGCAGCTTCGGCAGGGAAGCTTTCTTT. Translation: CASSFGREAFF.

V and J are TRBV5-1 and TRBJ2-7, with unresolved D. CDR3 size: 12 residues. Trimming pared 0 bases from V and 5 bases from J, leaving 6 bases between. From germline, CDR1 is SGHRS and CDR2 YFSETQ. CDR3 in amino acids: CASSLEGNEQYF. The CDR3 DNA reads as TGCGCCAGCAGCTTGGAAGGGAACGAGCAGTACTTC.

The CDR3 DNA is TGTGCCAGCTTTACCGGGACAGATAATGAAAAACTGTTTTTT. It yields the protein CASFTGTDNEKLFF. J is TRBJ1-4 and V is TRBV18; 7 positions match TRBD1. Germline V gene lookup returns CDR1 KGHSH and CDR2 LQKENI. The CDR3 has 14 amino acids. V shed 7 bases, J shed 4 bases, and the junction held 6 bases outside the gene matches.

The V and J genes are TRBV5-4 and TRBJ2-5; TRBD2 matches at 8 bases. V shed 4 bases and J 2 bases; nucleotides not matched to a gene: 7. Germline CDR1 and CDR2: SGHNT and YYREEE (reference sequence). CDR3 size: 15 residues. This CDR3 reads CASSPSGGLQETQYF. CDR3 coding DNA: TGTGCCAGCAGCCCGAGCGGGGGCTTACAAGAGACCCAGTACTTC.

This chain links TRBV5-8 with TRBJ2-1, with D perhaps matching TRBD1 or TRBD2 (5 bases each). V was clipped by 5 bases and J by 4 bases, with 19 bases between them. CDR1 and CDR2 (germline): SGHTS, YDEGEE. The CDR3 spans 16 residues. The CDR3 spells CASSRDPQPSYNEQFF. DNA of the CDR3: TGTGCCAGCAGTCGGGACCCCCAACCCTCTTACAATGAGCAGTTCTTC.

This chain connects TRBV29-1 to TRBJ1-2; D is unclear. CDR3 length: 15 amino acids. Germline assignment: CDR1 SQVTM and CDR2 ANQGSEA. V gave up 0 bases and J gave up 1 base, with 12 bases separating them. CDR3 residues: CSVEETVTGNYGYTF. DNA of the CDR3: TGCAGCGTTGAAGAGACCGTCACGGGTAACTATGGCTACACCTTC.

The chain couples TRBV5-1 to TRBJ1-5, with TRBD1 matching over 7 bases. The ends lost 0 bases at V and 6 bases at J; junction bases unmatched: 0. In germline, CDR1 is SGHRS, CDR2 YFSETQ. The CDR3 spans 13 residues. The DNA for the CDR3 is TGCGCCAGCAGCTTGGCAGGGGGTCAGCCCCAGCATTTT. It encodes CASSLAGGQPQHF.

The CDR3 spells CASSYSGYSSGSKNEQFF. CDR3 nucleotides: TGTGCCAGCAGTTACTCGGGTTACTCTAGCGGGAGTAAGAATGAGCAGTTCTTC. The chain uses TRBV6-2 or TRBV6-3 and TRBJ2-1; 10 nucleotides match TRBD2. This CDR3 comprises 18 residues. CDR1 and CDR2 (germline): MNHEY, SVGEGT. Trimming at V came to 0 bases and at J to 7 bases, leaving 12 bases not matched to a gene.

This rearrangement joins TRBV7-6 to TRBJ1-3, with no clear D. CDR1 is SGHVS and CDR2 is FNYEAQ in the germline V gene. The CDR3 runs to 12 residues. The V gene lost 5 bases and the J gene lost 2 bases, with 4 bases spanning the gap. CDR3 in amino acids: CASSPPGNTIYF. Written as DNA, the CDR3 is TGTGCCAGCAGCCCACCTGGAAACACCATATATTTT.

This chain joins TRBV7-8 and TRBJ1-1; D is perhaps TRBD1 (5 bases). The CDR3 is made up of 14 amino acids. The germline gives CDR1 SGHVS, CDR2 FQNEAQ. V shed 3 bases and J shed 1 base, with 9 bases lying between them. The CDR3 here is CASSLARENTEAFF. CDR3 nucleotides: TGTGCCAGCAGCTTGGCCAGGGAGAACACTGAAGCTTTCTTT.

The chain combines TRBV24-1 with TRBJ2-3; weak D call: TRBD2 (5 bases). V was shortened by 7 bases and J by 0 bases, with 19 bases between the two germline ends. CDR3 length: 17 amino acids. Germline V gives CDR1 KGHDR, CDR2 SFDVKD. The CDR3 DNA reads as TGTGCCACCAGCGTACCAGGAGCTAGCTCTAGCACAGATACGCAGTATTTT. Translated: CATSVPGASSSTDTQYF.

The V call is TRBV7-2, the J call TRBJ1-1; tentatively, D is TRBD1 (5 bases). The CDR3 is made up of 14 amino acids. CDR1 is SGHTA, CDR2 FQGNSA, per germline. The germline V and J ends were trimmed by 1 base and 2 bases, with 8 bases remaining between them. CDR3 in amino acids: CASSLETANTEAFF. CDR3 bases: TGTGCCAGCAGCTTAGAGACAGCTAACACTGAAGCTTTCTTT.

The chain couples TRBV7-6 to TRBJ2-1, with 12 bases that match TRBD1. J was trimmed by 4 bases and V by 4 bases; bases with no gene match: 8. CDR3 length: 17 amino acids. Germline V lookup: CDR1 SGHVS, CDR2 FNYEAQ. The CDR3 coding sequence is TGTGCCAGCAGCTCGGGACAGGGGGCGAATCGGTACAATGAGCAGTTCTTC. This codes for CASSSGQGANRYNEQFF.

This clone has just a few counts. This chain links TRBV5-5 with TRBJ2-3; 16 positions match TRBD2. The junction had 4 bases not matched to a gene; V was cut back by 3 bases and J by 3 bases. The germline gives CDR1 SGHKS, CDR2 YYEKEE (reference sequence). The length of the CDR3 is 17 residues. CDR3 amino acids: CASSSGTSGGETDTQYF. The CDR3 nucleotides read TGTGCCAGCAGCTCCGGGACTAGCGGGGGGGAAACAGATACGCAGTATTTT.

This chain links TRBV3-1 (or the pseudogene TRBV3-2) with TRBJ1-1; 7 bases are shared with TRBD1. This CDR3 has 14 amino acids. Trimming took 5 bases from V and 0 from J; bases not matched to a gene: 3. CDR1 and CDR2 (germline): LGHDT, YNNKEL (reference sequence). The CDR3 here is CASSSQGLNTEAFF. In nucleotides, the CDR3 is TGTGCCAGCAGCTCACAGGGGCTGAACACTGAAGCTTTCTTT.

This rearrangement joins TRBV30 to TRBJ1-5; 9 positions match TRBD1. After removal of 4 bases from V and 5 bases from J, the junction contained 6 bases not matched to a gene. The CDR3 runs 14 residues. Germline V gene lookup returns CDR1 GTSNPN and CDR2 SVGIG (reference sequence). The CDR3 region has the DNA TGTGCCTGGACCGCGGGACAGGGTTATCAGCCCCAGCATTTT. This encodes CAWTAGQGYQPQHF. Using reference TRBV30 and TRBJ1-5 for the parts outside the CDR3, the full variable domain is SQTIHQWPATLVQPVGSPLSLECTVEGTSNPNLYWYRQAAGRGLQLLFYSVGIGQISSEVPQNLSASRPQDRQFILSSKKLLLSDSGFYLCAWTAGQGYQPQHFGDGTRLSIL.

J is TRBJ1-2 and V is TRBV27; the D is unclear. V was trimmed by 9 bases and J by 2 bases, leaving 16 bases between them. The V gene's germline CDR1 is MNHEY and CDR2 SMNVEV (reference sequence). This CDR3 spans 14 amino acids. The CDR3 nucleotides read TGTGCCAGTGCCTACAGAAGAGGGAACTATGGCTACACCTTC. Its translation: CASAYRRGNYGYTF.

The V gene is TRBV7-3, the J gene TRBJ2-1; 7 nucleotides agree with TRBD2. Germline-derived CDR1 and CDR2 are SGHTA and FQGTGA. This CDR3 has 14 residues. V shed 5 bases and J 15 bases; nucleotides not matched to a gene: 16. The CDR3 spells CASSQTDDAGVPFF. In DNA form, the CDR3 reads TGTGCCAGCAGCCAGACCGATGATGCGGGGGTACCGTTCTTC.

V and J are TRBV28 and TRBJ1-1; 8 bases agree with TRBD1. V shed 6 bases, J shed 1 base, and the junction held 4 bases outside the gene matches. The germline gives CDR1 MDHEN, CDR2 SYDVKM. The CDR3 spans 14 residues. CDR3 in DNA: TGTGCCAGCAGGGCAGGGGGCGAGAACACTGAAGCTTTCTTT. It codes for CASRAGGENTEAFF.

This clone was seen only once. This rearrangement joins TRBV18 to TRBJ2-7; no clear D. This CDR3 comprises 12 residues. Germline lookup yields CDR1 KGHSH and CDR2 LQKENI. The V gene lost 4 bases and the J gene lost 4 bases, with 8 bases spanning the gap. The chain's CDR3 is CASSLSGYEQYF. The DNA of the CDR3 is TGTGCCAGCTCACTCTCGGGTTACGAGCAGTACTTC. The full variable domain, its missing parts supplied by reference TRBV18 and TRBJ2-7, is NAGVMQNPRHLVRRRGQEARLRCSPMKGHSHVYWYRQLPEEGLKFMVYLQKENIIDESGMPKERFSAEFPKEGPSILRIQQVVRGDSAAYFCASSLSGYEQYFGPGTRLTVT.

The genes are TRBV6-6 and TRBJ1-2; the D gene is possibly TRBD1 (6 bases). The V end was cut by 4 bases, the J end by 0 bases, with 15 bases between. The germline CDR1 and CDR2 sequences are MNHNY and SVGAGI (reference sequence). This CDR3 comprises 16 residues. The CDR3 loop reads CASSSSSDSTNYGYTF. CDR3 DNA: TGTGCCAGCAGTTCCTCCTCGGACAGCACTAACTATGGCTACACCTTC.

V and J are TRBV4-1 and TRBJ2-3, with 12 bases identical to TRBD2. Trimming cost V 1 base and J 1 base; bases outside gene matches: 6. Germline loops: CDR1 MGHRA, CDR2 YSYEKL. The CDR3 is 18 amino acids. The CDR3: CASSQVGLAGGRTDTQYF. For the CDR3, the DNA is TGCGCCAGCAGCCAAGTCGGGCTAGCGGGAGGGCGCACAGATACGCAGTATTTT.

V and J are TRBV24-1 and TRBJ2-3; 8 nucleotides align to TRBD2. With 4 bases clipped from V and 2 bases from J, the junction kept 7 bases outside the gene matches. CDR3 length: 16 amino acids. The germline V gene encodes CDR1 KGHDR and CDR2 SFDVKD. This CDR3 is CATSDVTSATTDTQYF. The CDR3 bases are TGTGCCACCAGTGACGTGACTAGCGCAACCACAGATACGCAGTATTTT.

The CDR3 is CASSQGPGAGHGYTF. Here the CDR3 DNA reads TGCGCCAGCAGCCAAGGTCCCGGGGCAGGCCATGGCTACACCTTC. The chain employs TRBV4-3 and TRBJ1-2; tentatively, D is TRBD1 (5 bases). CDR3 length equals 15 residues. CDR1 and CDR2 from the germline V gene are LGHNA and YSLEER. Trimming cost V 1 base and J 6 bases, with 15 bases left between them.

The genes are TRBV28 and TRBJ1-2; D is perhaps TRBD1 (5 bases). CDR1 and CDR2 from the germline V gene are MDHEN and SYDVKM. This CDR3 is 17 amino acids long. V lost 6 bases, J lost 2 bases, and 22 bases lay in between. CDR3 sequence: CASSPGPAGATNYGYTF. CDR3 DNA: TGTGCCAGCAGCCCCGGCCCGGCCGGGGCTACCAACTATGGCTACACCTTC.

The chain carries TRBV6-1 and TRBJ2-7; 7 nucleotides align to TRBD1. Losses at the gene ends were 3 bases for V and 4 bases for J; bases not matched to a gene: 3. The CDR3 loop spans 13 amino acids. Germline CDR1 MNHNS, CDR2 SASEGT. CDR3 amino acids: CASSDGTEYEQYF. For the CDR3, the DNA is TGTGCCAGCAGTGATGGGACAGAGTACGAGCAGTACTTC.